The sequence of this T cell receptor beta chain was determined in a study of CD4 and CD8 cells across lung adenocarcinoma regions. Germline V gene sequence: CDR1 MNHNS, CDR2 SASEGT. This CDR3 contains 14 residues. MiXCR, applied by TCRdb to the PCR reads, yields one record per CDR3 protein. The profile covers some 19,000 distinct CDR3 sequences, with around 50% appearing a single time and roughly a quarter taken by the ten largest. The patients had localized lung adenocarcinoma, a non-small cell subtype. The clonotype comes from a female donor with lung adenocarcinoma. The CD4 and CD8 labels of this study may be unreliable. The genes are TRBV6-1 and TRBJ2-1; no clear D gene. The J call is doubtful: the DNA matches TRBJ2-5 better. Sequencing was carried out using CD8+ T cells from the center of a lung tumor. CDR3 amino acids: CASSEPAFQETQYF. In nucleotides, the CDR3 is TGTGCCAGCAGTGAACCTGCCTTCCAAGAGACCCAGTACTTC.